This TCR beta chain was profiled in a study of control samples from healthy donors and cancer patients. The CDR3 consists of 13 residues. V was trimmed by 3 bases and J by 11 bases, leaving 14 bases between them. Measured with immunoSEQ multiplex PCR; TCRdb has only the in-frame clones, and not every one. There are 150,000 to 200,000 clones in the sample; approximately 90% occur only once, and approximately 12% lies in the top ten. The rearrangement uses TRBV12-3 or TRBV12-4 and TRBJ2-1; D may be TRBD2 (5 bases). Sequencing was done on a sample of blood. This receptor was obtained from a man aged 30-40 years in good health. The CDR3 DNA sequence: TGTGCCAGCAGTTTCGGTGAGCGGAGTCAGCAGTTCTTC. This encodes CASSFGERSQQFF.